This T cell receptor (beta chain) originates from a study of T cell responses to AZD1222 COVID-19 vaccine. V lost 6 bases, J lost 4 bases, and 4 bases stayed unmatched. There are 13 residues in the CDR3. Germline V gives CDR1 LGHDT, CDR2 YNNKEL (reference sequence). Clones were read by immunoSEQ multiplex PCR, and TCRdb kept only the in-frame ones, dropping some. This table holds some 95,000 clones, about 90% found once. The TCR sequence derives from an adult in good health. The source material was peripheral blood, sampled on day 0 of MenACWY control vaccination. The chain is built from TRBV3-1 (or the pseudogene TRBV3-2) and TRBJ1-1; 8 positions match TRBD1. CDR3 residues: CASRQGGGTEAFF. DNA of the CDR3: TGTGCCAGCAGACAGGGGGGAGGCACTGAAGCTTTCTTT.